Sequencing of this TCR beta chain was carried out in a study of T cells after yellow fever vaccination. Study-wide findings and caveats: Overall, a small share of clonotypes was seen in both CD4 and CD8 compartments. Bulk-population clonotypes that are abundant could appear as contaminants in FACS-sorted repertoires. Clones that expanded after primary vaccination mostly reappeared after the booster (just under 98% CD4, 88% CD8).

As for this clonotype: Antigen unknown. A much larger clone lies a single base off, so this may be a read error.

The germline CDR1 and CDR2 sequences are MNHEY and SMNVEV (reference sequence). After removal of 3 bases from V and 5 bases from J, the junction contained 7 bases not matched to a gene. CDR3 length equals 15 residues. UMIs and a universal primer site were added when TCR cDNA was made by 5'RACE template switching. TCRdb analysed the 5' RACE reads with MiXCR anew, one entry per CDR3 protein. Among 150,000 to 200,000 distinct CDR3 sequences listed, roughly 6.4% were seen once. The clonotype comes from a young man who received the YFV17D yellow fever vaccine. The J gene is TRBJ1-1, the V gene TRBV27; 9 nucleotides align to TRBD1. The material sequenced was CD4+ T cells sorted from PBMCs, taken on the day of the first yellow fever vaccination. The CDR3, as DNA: TGTGCCAGCAGTTTCGGGGGACAGGGATGTACTGAAGCTTTCTTT. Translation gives CASSFGGQGCTEAFF.